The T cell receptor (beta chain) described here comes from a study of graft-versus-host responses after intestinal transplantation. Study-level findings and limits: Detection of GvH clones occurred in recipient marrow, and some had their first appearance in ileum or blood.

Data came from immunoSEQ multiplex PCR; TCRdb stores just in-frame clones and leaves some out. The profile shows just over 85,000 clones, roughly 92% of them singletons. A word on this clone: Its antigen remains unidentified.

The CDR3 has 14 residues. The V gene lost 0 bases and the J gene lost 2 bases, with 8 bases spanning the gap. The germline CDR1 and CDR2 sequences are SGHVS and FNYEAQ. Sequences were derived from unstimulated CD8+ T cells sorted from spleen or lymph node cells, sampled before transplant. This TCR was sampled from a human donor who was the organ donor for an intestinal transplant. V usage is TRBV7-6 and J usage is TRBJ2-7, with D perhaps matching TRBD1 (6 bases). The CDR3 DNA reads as TGTGCCAGCAGCTTAGCAGCAGGGGCCTACGAGCAGTACTTC. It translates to CASSLAAGAYEQYF.